The T cell receptor beta chain described here comes from a study of Ad26.COV2.S vaccination and SARS-CoV-2 variants. Findings and caveats of the study: Reportedly, spike-specific CD8+ and CD4+ T cell responses achieved substantial breadth once vaccination had taken place.

The CDR3 has 13 amino acids. Germline V gene data show CDR1 as KGHSH and CDR2 as LQKENI. Trimming pared 2 bases from V and 2 bases from J, leaving 5 bases between. On this clone: Its cognate antigen is unknown.

The treatment here: about 20 received Ad26.COV2.S at low or high dose, single or two shots; 5 received placebo; per-sample allocation not given. Sampling happened 63 days after the first vaccine or placebo injection. Sequencing was performed with immunoSEQ multiplex PCR; in TCRdb, only in-frame clones are kept and a portion is missing. Of 350,000 to 500,000 clones in the sample, around 90% were seen once. The chain is built from TRBV18 and TRBJ2-3; D is tentatively TRBD1 or TRBD2 (5 bases each). Sequenced material: peripheral blood, taken in a trial of Ad26.COV2.S vaccine versus placebo. This clonotype originated in a person between 18 and 65 years old who received the Ad26.COV2.S COVID-19 vaccine or a placebo. CDR3 loop: CASSPGTTDTQYF. The CDR3 region has the DNA TGTGCCAGCTCACCAGGGACCACAGATACGCAGTATTTT.